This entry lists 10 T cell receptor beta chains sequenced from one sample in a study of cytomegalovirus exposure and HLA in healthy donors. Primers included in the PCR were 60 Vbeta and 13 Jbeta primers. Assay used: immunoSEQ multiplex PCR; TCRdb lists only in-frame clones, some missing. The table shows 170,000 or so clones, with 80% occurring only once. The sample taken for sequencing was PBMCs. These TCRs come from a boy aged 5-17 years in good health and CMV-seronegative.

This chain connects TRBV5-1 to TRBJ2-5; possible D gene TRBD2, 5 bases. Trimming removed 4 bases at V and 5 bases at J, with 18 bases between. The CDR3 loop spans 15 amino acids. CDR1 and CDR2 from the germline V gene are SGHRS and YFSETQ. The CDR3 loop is CASSADAPPGETQYF. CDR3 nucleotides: TGCGCCAGCAGCGCGGACGCCCCTCCGGGGGAGACCCAGTACTTC.

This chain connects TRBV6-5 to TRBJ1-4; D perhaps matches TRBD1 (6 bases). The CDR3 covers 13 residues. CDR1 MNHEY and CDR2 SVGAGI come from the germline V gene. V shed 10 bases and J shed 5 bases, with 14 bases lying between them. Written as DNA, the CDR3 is TGTGCCACCGCCGGGACAAGAAATGAAAAACTGTTTTTT. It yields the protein CATAGTRNEKLFF.

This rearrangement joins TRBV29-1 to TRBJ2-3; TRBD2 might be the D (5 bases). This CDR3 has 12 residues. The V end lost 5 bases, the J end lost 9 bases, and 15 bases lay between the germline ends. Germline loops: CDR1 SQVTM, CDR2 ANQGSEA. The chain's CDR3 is CSVLQDSLTQYF. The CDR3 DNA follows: TGCAGCGTTCTCCAGGACTCTCTCACGCAGTATTTT.

In DNA, the CDR3 is TGTGCCAGCAGCCCGAAGAGACAGGCTTACGGGGACAATGAGCAGTTCTTC. Amino acid sequence: CASSPKRQAYGDNEQFF. The chain uses TRBV9 and TRBJ2-1; weak D call: TRBD1 (6 bases). V was clipped by 4 bases and J by 5 bases, with 22 bases between them. Germline-derived CDR1 and CDR2 are SGDLS and YYNGEE. The CDR3 runs 17 residues.

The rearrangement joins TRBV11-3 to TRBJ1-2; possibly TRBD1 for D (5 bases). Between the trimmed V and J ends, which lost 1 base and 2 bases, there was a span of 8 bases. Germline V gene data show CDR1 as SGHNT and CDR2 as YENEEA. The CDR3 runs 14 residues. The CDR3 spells CASSLARANYGYTF. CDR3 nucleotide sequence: TGTGCCAGCAGCTTAGCCAGGGCCAACTATGGCTACACCTTC. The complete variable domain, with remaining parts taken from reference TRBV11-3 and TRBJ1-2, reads EAGVVQSPRYKIIEKKQPVAFWCNPISGHNTLYWYLQNLGQGPELLIRYENEEAVDDSQLPKDRFSAERLKGVDSTLKIQPAELGDSAVYLCASSLARANYGYTFGSGTRLTVV.

CDR3 sequence reads: CASSFLGQGSSPLHF. CDR3 bases: TGTGCCAGCAGTTTCTTGGGACAGGGAAGTTCACCCCTCCACTTT. This rearrangement joins TRBV27 to TRBJ1-6; 9 bases fit TRBD1. The ends lost 3 bases at V and 9 bases at J; junction bases unmatched: 6. The CDR3 consists of 15 residues. The germline V gene has CDR1 MNHEY and CDR2 SMNVEV (reference sequence).

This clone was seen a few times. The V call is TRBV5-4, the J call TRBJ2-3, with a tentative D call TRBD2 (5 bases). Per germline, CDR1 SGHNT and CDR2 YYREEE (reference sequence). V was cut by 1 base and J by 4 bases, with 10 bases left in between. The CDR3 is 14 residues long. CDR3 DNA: TGTGCCAGCAGCTTGAGAAGAGGGTCAGATACGCAGTATTTT. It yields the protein CASSLRRGSDTQYF. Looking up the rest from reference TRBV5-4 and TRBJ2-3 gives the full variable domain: ETGVTQSPTHLIKTRGQQVTLRCSSQSGHNTVSWYQQALGQGPQFIFQYYREEENGRGNFPPRFSGLQFPNYSSELNVNALELDDSALYLCASSLRRGSDTQYFGPGTRLTVL.

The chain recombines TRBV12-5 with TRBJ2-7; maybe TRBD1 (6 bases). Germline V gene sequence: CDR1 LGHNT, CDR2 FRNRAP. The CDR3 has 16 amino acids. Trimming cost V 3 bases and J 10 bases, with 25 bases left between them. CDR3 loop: CASGLLEAGAMNLQYF. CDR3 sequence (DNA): TGTGCTAGTGGTTTACTTGAGGCAGGGGCAATGAATTTACAGTACTTC. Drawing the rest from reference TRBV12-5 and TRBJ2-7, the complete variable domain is DARVTQTPRHKVTEMGQEVTMRCQPILGHNTVFWYRQTMMQGLELLAYFRNRAPLDDSGMPKDRFSAEMPDATLATLKIQPSEPRDSAVYFCASGLLEAGAMNLQYFGPGTRLTVT.

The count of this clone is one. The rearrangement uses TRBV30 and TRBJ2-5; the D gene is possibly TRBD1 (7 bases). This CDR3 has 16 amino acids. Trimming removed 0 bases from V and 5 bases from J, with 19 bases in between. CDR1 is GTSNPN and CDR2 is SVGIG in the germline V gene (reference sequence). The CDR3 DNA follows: TGTGCCTGGAGTGTACCGGGCAGGGGGGCCAAGGAGACCCAGTACTTC. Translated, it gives CAWSVPGRGAKETQYF.

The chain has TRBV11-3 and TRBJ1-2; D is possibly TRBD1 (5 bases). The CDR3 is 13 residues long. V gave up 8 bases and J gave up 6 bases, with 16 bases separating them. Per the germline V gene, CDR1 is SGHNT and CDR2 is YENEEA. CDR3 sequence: CASEGERSNGYTF. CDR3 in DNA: TGTGCCAGCGAAGGGGAACGATCCAATGGCTACACCTTC.